These 11 T cell receptor beta chains were sequenced from one sample in a study of response to subunit inactivated influenza vaccine (dated by TCRdb to 2017 to 2018). Library generation was performed with RT-PCR. The instrument was an Illumina HiSeq 2500. In-frame beta chains were kept once TCRdb had trimmed the public reads at Q25 with fastp and called clones with MiXCR. Each entry merges the rows of one CDR3 protein and shows their most common DNA and genes. The sample table holds under 800,000 distinct CDR3 sequences, of which 14% were seen once. Less than 9% of the sample lies in the top ten. The material was PBMCs from blood, obtained 14 days before vaccination. These receptors all come from a man in his fifties or sixties who received an inactivated influenza vaccine. Donor details come from another sample of the same person, matched by shared clones.

This clonotype showed up many times. The chain couples TRBV9 to TRBJ2-5; no firm D call. V was cut by 3 bases and J by 0 bases, with 12 bases left in between. Germline V lookup: CDR1 SGDLS, CDR2 YYNGEE. This CDR3 is built from 15 residues. CDR3 loop: CASSGSASYQETQYF. Written as DNA, the CDR3 is TGTGCCAGCAGCGGAAGCGCATCCTACCAAGAGACCCAGTACTTC.

This clonotype has ten or more counts. At one boundary the junction diverges from the germline segment, which might be a read error. The genes are TRBV29-1 and TRBJ2-5; D uncertain. Germline CDR1 and CDR2: SQVTM and ANQGSEA. CDR3 length: 9 residues. For the CDR3, the DNA is TGCAGCGTTGACAATTACGAACCCTTC. It encodes CSVDNYEPF.

The rearrangement links TRBV3-1 to TRBJ2-2; perhaps TRBD2 as D (7 bases). With 1 base removed from V and 4 bases from J, the gap between germline ends came to 16 bases. In germline, CDR1 is LGHDT, CDR2 YNNKEL (reference sequence). The CDR3 runs 17 residues. The CDR3 DNA reads TGTGCCAGCAGCCAAGCTTCCGCGGGGGCTCGCACCGGGGAGCTGTTTTTT. Encoded protein: CASSQASAGARTGELFF.

CDR3 nucleotides: TGTGCCAGCAGCTATAGTGTCTTCACTGGGGCCAACGTCCTGACTTTC. This encodes CASSYSVFTGANVLTF. V usage is TRBV7-8 and J usage is TRBJ2-6; D is ambiguous. Germline CDR1 SGHVS, CDR2 FQNEAQ. Deletions cut 4 bases from V and 2 bases from J, with 12 bases between. The CDR3 is made up of 16 amino acids.

This clonotype came up a few times. This sequence joins TRBV2 and TRBJ1-2, with 8 bases that match TRBD1. J lost 4 bases, V lost 4 bases, and 8 bases had no gene match. The CDR3 runs 15 residues. Germline V CDR1 and CDR2: SNHLY, FYNNEI. In DNA form, the CDR3 reads TGTGCCAGCAGTGCGGCCAGGGGGCCTAGCTATGGCTACACCTTC. As protein: CASSAARGPSYGYTF.

There are a few counts of this clonotype. The chain employs TRBV20-1 and TRBJ2-7, with 8 positions matching TRBD1. Looked up from germline, CDR1 is DFQATT and CDR2 is SNEGSKA (reference sequence). V shed 2 bases and J 0 bases; nucleotides not matched to a gene: 9. The CDR3 spans 16 residues. The CDR3 spells CSARLLTGVVSYEQYF. CDR3 DNA sequence: TGCAGTGCTAGATTATTGACAGGGGTTGTCTCCTACGAGCAGTACTTC.

The chain carries TRBV28 and TRBJ2-3; 10 bases match TRBD2. The CDR3 contains 16 residues. Trimming took 3 bases from V and 4 from J; bases not matched to a gene: 7. Germline V gene lookup returns CDR1 MDHEN and CDR2 SYDVKM. Here the CDR3 reads CASSLILAGDPDTQYF. The CDR3, as DNA: TGTGCCAGCAGTTTGATCCTAGCGGGGGACCCAGATACGCAGTATTTT.

This clonotype was recorded a few times. The chain recombines TRBV5-1 with TRBJ1-2, with D possibly being TRBD1 (5 bases). V was clipped by 3 bases and J by 0 bases, with 12 bases between them. The CDR3 is 15 residues long. CDR1 and CDR2 (germline): SGHRS, YFSETQ. The CDR3 coding sequence is TGCGCCAGCAGCTGGGGGTCTTTAGCTAACTATGGCTACACCTTC. Amino acid sequence: CASSWGSLANYGYTF.

This clonotype was detected many times. The CDR3 loop is CSASGTGLRATEAFF. CDR3 nucleotides: TGCAGTGCTAGCGGGACAGGTCTTAGAGCCACTGAAGCTTTCTTT. V and J are TRBV20-1 and TRBJ1-1; 8 nucleotides match TRBD1. This CDR3 comprises 15 residues. The germline CDR1 and CDR2 sequences are DFQATT and SNEGSKA (reference sequence). The trim removed 3 bases at V and 4 bases at J, leaving 10 bases unmatched.

This clonotype was counted at least ten times. The chain links TRBV18 to TRBJ1-2, with D maybe TRBD1 (5 bases). CDR1 is KGHSH, CDR2 LQKENI, per germline. CDR3 length: 15 amino acids. Trimming stripped 1 base from V and 4 bases from J, with 13 bases between. The CDR3 DNA reads as TGTGCCAGCTCACCACGGCAGGGACCACCCTATGGCTACACCTTC. Amino acids: CASSPRQGPPYGYTF.

This clonotype was observed a few times. The chain couples TRBV7-8 to TRBJ2-2; TRBD2 matches 11 bases. The CDR3 has 17 residues. The V segment lost 2 bases and the J segment 2 bases; nucleotides outside the gene matches: 4. Germline-derived CDR1 and CDR2 are SGHVS and FQNEAQ. CDR3 residues: CASSLSSGGPNTGELFF. The CDR3 coding sequence is TGTGCCAGCAGCTTATCTAGCGGGGGGCCCAACACCGGGGAGCTGTTTTTT. Filled out from reference TRBV7-8 and TRBJ2-2, the complete variable domain reads GAGVSQSPRYKVAKRGQDVALRCDPISGHVSLFWYQQALGQGPEFLTYFQNEAQLDKSGLPSDRFFAERPEGSVSTLKIQRTQQEDSAVYLCASSLSSGGPNTGELFFGEGSRLTVL.